Following are 14 T cell receptor beta chains from one sample sequenced in a study of human T cells and chemical hapten exposure. The time point here: pre-sensitization, week 0. Treatment specified: therapeutic diphenylcyclopropenone sensitization with weekly scalp DPC. TCRdb fed the RACE reads into MiXCR, producing one record per CDR3 protein. Of roughly 50,000 distinct CDR3 sequences listed, 9.5% to 10% are singletons. The sample was whole blood, taken in connection with sensitization to the hapten diphenylcyclopropenone (DPC). These receptors were obtained from a man aged 40-49 years with alopecia areata. Some clones in this sample may be carry-over from other donors' samples.

This clonotype has a handful of counts. This chain links TRBV7-2 with TRBJ2-1, with 9 bases that match TRBD1. The germline V gene encodes CDR1 SGHTA and CDR2 FQGNSA. This CDR3 comprises 14 residues. J gave up 8 bases and V 5 bases, and 7 bases lay outside the gene matches. The CDR3 here is CASSAWTGDDEQFF. CDR3 coding DNA: TGTGCCAGCAGCGCCTGGACAGGGGATGATGAGCAGTTCTTC.

This clonotype was seen only a few times. CDR3: CASSPGLAAVYEQFF. For the CDR3, the DNA is TGCGCCAGCAGCCCAGGACTAGCGGCAGTGTATGAGCAGTTCTTC. The V gene is TRBV5-1, the J gene TRBJ2-1; 10 bases agree with TRBD2. This CDR3 contains 15 residues. Germline V CDR1 and CDR2: SGHRS, YFSETQ. V was clipped by 4 bases and J by 8 bases; unmatched bases: 9.

Ten or more counts support this clonotype. This sequence joins TRBV27 and TRBJ1-5, with D unclear. Deletions cut 0 bases from V and 2 bases from J, with 8 bases between. This CDR3 spans 15 amino acids. In germline, CDR1 is MNHEY, CDR2 SMNVEV (reference sequence). CDR3 loop: CASSLSLLGNQPQHF. CDR3 nucleotides: TGTGCCAGCAGTTTATCGTTGCTGGGCAATCAGCCCCAGCATTTT.

The V gene is TRBV9, the J gene TRBJ2-3; TRBD2 agrees at 10 bases. This CDR3 is 17 amino acids long. Trimming at V came to 0 bases and at J to 5 bases, leaving 9 bases not matched to a gene. From germline, CDR1 is SGDLS and CDR2 YYNGEE. This CDR3 is CASSVDTAGGPVDTQYF. The CDR3, as DNA: TGTGCCAGCAGCGTAGACACAGCGGGAGGGCCGGTAGATACGCAGTATTTT.

This clonotype was recorded a few times. As DNA, the CDR3 is TGCGCCAGCAGCCAAGATTCGCCCTTAAGACCGGACAGGCGGGTGCGGGAGCAGTACTTC. It translates to CASSQDSPLRPDRRVREQYF. The chain couples TRBV4-1 to TRBJ2-7; 7 bases are shared with TRBD1. The CDR3 length is 20 residues. The germline V gene encodes CDR1 MGHRA and CDR2 YSYEKL. After removal of 0 bases from V and 7 bases from J, the junction contained 24 bases not matched to a gene.

This clonotype is judged medium-sized (0.01 to 0.1%). Here the CDR3 reads CASSSPGVDLYEQYF. CDR3 nucleotides: TGTGCCAGCAGTTCTCCGGGAGTAGACCTCTACGAGCAGTACTTC. The chain uses TRBV27 and TRBJ2-7; D perhaps matches TRBD2 (6 bases). The CDR3 loop spans 15 amino acids. V was pared by 4 bases and J by 3 bases, with 16 bases between. Germline V CDR1 and CDR2: MNHEY, SMNVEV (reference sequence).

V gene TRBV12-3 or TRBV12-4 combines with J gene TRBJ2-7; D is ambiguous. V was shortened by 8 bases and J by 1 base, with 15 bases between the two germline ends. The CDR3 is made up of 14 amino acids. CDR3 residues: CASSHPPQSYEQYF. Here the CDR3 DNA reads TGTGCCAGCTCCCACCCCCCGCAGTCCTACGAGCAGTACTTC.

This CDR3 reads CASSVLGSPYGYTF. The CDR3 nucleotides are TGTGCCAGCAGCGTCTTGGGGTCTCCCTATGGCTACACCTTC. J is TRBJ1-2 and V is TRBV9, with D uncertain. Germline CDR1 and CDR2: SGDLS and YYNGEE. The CDR3 covers 14 residues. V shed 2 bases and J shed 4 bases, with 12 bases lying between them.

In this sample, this clonotype turned up many times. The chain recombines TRBV6-2 or TRBV6-3 with TRBJ2-1; 12 bases match TRBD2. V was clipped by 0 bases and J by 8 bases; unmatched bases: 5. The CDR3 runs to 16 residues. Germline V CDR1 and CDR2: MNHEY, SVGEGT. CDR3 nucleotides: TGTGCCAGCAGTTACTCGACGACTAGCGGGAGCGATGAGCAGTTCTTC. This translates into CASSYSTTSGSDEQFF.

At least ten counts were recorded for this clonotype. The chain links TRBV3-1 to TRBJ2-5, with 12 bases matching TRBD2. CDR1 and CDR2 from the germline V gene are LGHDT and YNNKEL (reference sequence). This CDR3 has 16 residues. V trimming: 1 base; J trimming: 6 bases; junction bases outside the gene matches: 6. The CDR3: CASSQGTSGVPKTQYF. The CDR3 nucleotides read TGTGCCAGCAGCCAAGGGACTAGCGGGGTCCCCAAGACCCAGTACTTC.

This clonotype was seen repeatedly, ten times or more. The chain links TRBV7-2 to TRBJ1-3; D uncertain. The V end was cut by 5 bases, the J end by 0 bases, with 11 bases between. The V gene's germline CDR1 is SGHTA and CDR2 FQGNSA. The CDR3 is 15 amino acids. In DNA, the CDR3 is TGTGCCAGCAGCCATAACCTCGCCTCTGGAAACACCATATATTTT. It translates to CASSHNLASGNTIYF.

V gene TRBV9 combines with J gene TRBJ2-3; D is perhaps TRBD1 (7 bases). This CDR3 is built from 16 residues. The germline V gene has CDR1 SGDLS and CDR2 YYNGEE. The V gene lost 0 bases and the J gene lost 2 bases, with 13 bases spanning the gap. The DNA of the CDR3 is TGTGCCAGCAGCGTAGTCCCAGGGGGGTCCACAGATACGCAGTATTTT. Amino acids: CASSVVPGGSTDTQYF.

This clonotype was detected many times. J is TRBJ2-1 and V is TRBV20-1, with 7 bases identical to TRBD2. Germline CDR1 is DFQATT and CDR2 is SNEGSKA (reference sequence). J gave up 6 bases and V 2 bases, and 7 bases lay outside the gene matches. The CDR3 extends over 14 amino acids. CDR3 sequence reads: CSARSSGIGNEQFF. The CDR3, as DNA: TGCAGTGCTAGATCCAGCGGGATCGGCAATGAGCAGTTCTTC.

The chain recombines TRBV20-1 with TRBJ1-2; D is uncertain. V was clipped by 6 bases and J by 1 base, with 12 bases between them. CDR1 is DFQATT, CDR2 SNEGSKA, per germline (reference sequence). The CDR3 has 13 amino acids. This CDR3 is CSAEHTSNYGYTF. In nucleotides, the CDR3 is TGCAGTGCGGAGCACACAAGTAACTATGGCTACACCTTC.